The rows below give T cell receptor beta chains drawn from one sample of a study of shared clonotypes between healthy human individuals. Produced via immunoSEQ multiplex PCR; TCRdb's table is partial and in-frame only. The table lists more than 2,000,000 clones, approximately 94% of them singletons. Sequenced: naive CD4+ T cells sorted from blood. These receptors were obtained from a man younger than 35 in good health. Each CDR3 is given with its conserved first and last residue. D genes are given only for firm matches. Clone size, where shown, is once, few, many, or a class for clones that have expanded.

abundance	v_gene	j_gene	d_gene	CDR3aa	CDR3nt
.	TRBV19	TRBJ2-2	.	CASSQEAGGTGELFF	TGTGCCAGTAGCCAAGAAGCAGGGGGGACCGGGGAGCTGTTTTTT
.	TRBV27	TRBJ1-1	TRBD1	CASSLRDRAEAFF	TGTGCCAGCAGTCTCCGGGACAGGGCGGAAGCTTTCTTT
.	TRBV5-6	TRBJ1-1	.	CASSLESGGLGTEAFF	TGTGCCAGCAGCTTGGAATCTGGGGGGCTGGGCACTGAAGCTTTCTTT
.	TRBV15	TRBJ2-1	.	CATSRAQGSYNEQFF	TGTGCCACCAGCAGAGCACAGGGTTCCTACAATGAGCAGTTCTTC
.	TRBV18	TRBJ1-3	.	CASSPVTPQPSGNTIYF	TGTGCCAGCTCACCGGTCACCCCTCAACCCTCTGGAAACACCATATATTTT
.	TRBV5-1	TRBJ2-1	.	CASSTGIYNEQFF	TGCGCCAGCAGTACGGGAATTTACAATGAGCAGTTCTTC
.	TRBV18	TRBJ1-5	.	CASSPSGVGNQPQHF	TGTGCCAGCTCACCATCAGGTGTTGGCAATCAGCCCCAGCATTTT
.	TRBV7-2	TRBJ2-3	.	CASSSQDSNTQYF	TGTGCCAGCAGCTCGCAGGATAGCAATACGCAGTATTTT
.	TRBV10-3	TRBJ2-5	TRBD1	CAISGGTGLGETQYF	TGTGCCATCAGTGGAGGGACAGGGCTCGGAGAGACCCAGTACTTC
once	TRBV18	TRBJ1-1	.	CASSPPSMNTEAFF	TGTGCCAGCTCACCACCATCGATGAACACTGAAGCTTTCTTT
.	TRBV2	TRBJ2-5	.	CASGGLSETQYF	TGTGCCAGCGGGGGTTTAAGTGAGACCCAGTACTTC
.	TRBV6-1	TRBJ2-1	.	CASTREDLSYNEQFF	TGTGCCAGCACCCGAGAGGACCTCTCCTACAATGAGCAGTTCTTC
.	TRBV5-1	TRBJ2-2	.	CASSFSTPNTGELFF	TGCGCCAGCAGCTTTAGTACCCCCAACACCGGGGAGCTGTTTTTT
.	TRBV6-5	TRBJ1-2	.	CASTEGGYGGYTF	TGTGCCAGCACCGAAGGAGGGTACGGTGGCTACACCTTC
.	TRBV14	TRBJ2-1	.	CASSQGTSNEQFF	TGTGCCAGCAGCCAGGGCACTTCCAATGAGCAGTTCTTC
.	TRBV2	TRBJ1-6	TRBD1	CASSKQGTNSPLHF	TGTGCCAGCAGCAAACAGGGGACCAATTCACCCCTCCACTTT
.	TRBV10-3	TRBJ2-4	.	CAISDQLGGTIAKNIQYF	TGTGCCATCAGTGACCAGTTAGGTGGTACTATAGCCAAAAACATTCAGTACTTC
.	TRBV27	TRBJ1-2	.	CASSLLPLTSSGYTF	TGTGCCAGCAGTCTCCTACCCCTAACTAGTTCCGGCTACACCTTC
.	TRBV7-8	TRBJ1-1	.	CASSLGVGPNTEAFF	TGTGCCAGCAGCTTAGGGGTGGGGCCGAACACTGAAGCTTTCTTT
.	TRBV5-4	TRBJ1-4	.	CASSSAPGEKLFF	TGTGCCAGCAGCTCCGCACCGGGAGAAAAACTGTTTTTT
.	TRBV5-5	TRBJ2-3	TRBD1	CASSLRVNRGQGTDTQYF	TGTGCCAGCAGCTTGCGGGTCAACAGGGGTCAAGGCACAGATACGCAGTATTTT
.	TRBV2	TRBJ2-1	TRBD1	CASTPGQGQNNEQFF	TGTGCCAGCACCCCGGGACAGGGGCAAAACAATGAGCAGTTCTTC
once	TRBV28	TRBJ2-7	.	CASISDKHEQYF	TGTGCCAGCATCTCAGACAAGCACGAGCAGTACTTC
once	TRBV6-1	TRBJ1-6	.	CASSVGVGYGNSPLHF	TGTGCCAGCAGTGTAGGGGTTGGATATGGTAATTCACCCCTCCACTTT
.	TRBV15	TRBJ1-6	TRBD1	CATSRDLGGTGNSPLHF	TGTGCCACCAGCAGAGATTTAGGCGGGACAGGCAATTCACCCCTCCACTTT
.	TRBV6-1	TRBJ1-5	TRBD1	CASSVTGGNQPQHF	TGTGCCAGCAGTGTTACAGGGGGCAATCAGCCCCAGCATTTT
once	TRBV30	TRBJ2-6	.	CAWSGDSDPGANVLTF	TGTGCCTGGAGTGGGGACTCGGACCCCGGGGCCAACGTCCTGACTTTC
.	TRBV2	TRBJ2-7	TRBD1	CASSFDRASYEQYF	TGTGCCAGCAGTTTCGACAGGGCGTCCTACGAGCAGTACTTC
.	TRBV6-1	TRBJ2-3	.	CASNRGSTDTQYF	TGTGCCAGCAACCGGGGTAGCACAGATACGCAGTATTTT
.	TRBV5-1	TRBJ1-4	.	CASSGGKSTNEKLFF	TGCGCCAGCAGCGGGGGGAAGTCAACTAATGAAAAACTGTTTTTT
.	TRBV28	TRBJ1-1	.	CATNKGRAGAFF	TGTGCCACCAACAAGGGGCGGGCGGGAGCTTTCTTT
.	TRBV18	TRBJ2-7	.	CASSPAGRVLEQYF	TGTGCCAGCTCACCAGCTGGGCGGGTCTTAGAGCAGTACTTC
.	TRBV18	TRBJ2-2	.	CASSGVSSNTGELFF	TGTGCCAGCTCAGGAGTCAGTTCGAACACCGGGGAGCTGTTTTTT
.	TRBV6-6	TRBJ2-7	.	CASSSTRSGAYEQYF	TGTGCCAGCAGTTCCACTCGTTCGGGGGCCTACGAGCAGTACTTC
.	TRBV11-1	TRBJ2-7	.	CASSLETDEQYF	TGTGCCAGCAGCTTAGAGACCGACGAGCAGTACTTC
.	TRBV18	TRBJ2-7	.	CASSPGNTYEQYF	TGTGCCAGCTCACCAGGGAATACGTACGAGCAGTACTTC
.	TRBV5-1	TRBJ1-5	.	CASSLSPAQGVNQPQHF	TGCGCCAGCAGCTTGTCTCCCGCGCAGGGTGTCAATCAGCCCCAGCATTTT
once	TRBV5-1	TRBJ2-1	.	CASGDPSANNEQFF	TGCGCCAGCGGGGACCCCTCCGCCAACAATGAGCAGTTCTTC
.	TRBV5-4	TRBJ2-6	.	CASSLRSAGANVLTF	TGTGCCAGCAGCTTGCGCAGCGCTGGGGCCAACGTCCTGACTTTC
.	TRBV27	TRBJ2-1	TRBD2	CASSRLAGGRSYNEQFF	TGTGCCAGCAGTCGACTAGCGGGGGGGCGGTCCTACAATGAGCAGTTCTTC
.	TRBV10-3	TRBJ2-1	TRBD1	CAVKGDREFNEQFF	TGTGCCGTTAAGGGGGACAGGGAATTCAATGAGCAGTTCTTC
.	TRBV11-2	TRBJ2-3	.	CASSLERLDTQYF	TGTGCCAGCAGCTTAGAGAGACTGGATACGCAGTATTTT
.	TRBV21-1	TRBJ2-2	.	CASSDRGAGELFF	TGTGCCAGCAGCGACAGGGGTGCCGGGGAGCTGTTTTTT
.	TRBV11-2	TRBJ2-7	TRBD1	CASSSNRQGLGSYEQYF	TGTGCCAGCAGCTCCAACCGACAGGGGCTCGGATCCTACGAGCAGTACTTC
.	TRBV18	TRBJ2-5	TRBD1	CASSPGQGRETQYF	TGTGCCAGCTCACCGGGACAGGGTCGAGAGACCCAGTACTTC
once	TRBV5-1	TRBJ2-7	TRBD2	CASSLVSGEGYEQYF	TGCGCCAGCAGCTTGGTTAGCGGGGAAGGCTACGAGCAGTACTTC
.	TRBV27	TRBJ2-2	TRBD2	CASSFISGGENTGELFF	TGTGCCAGCAGTTTTATTAGCGGGGGCGAGAACACCGGGGAGCTGTTTTTT
.	TRBV6-6	TRBJ2-2	TRBD1	CASSLTGPGELFF	TGTGCCAGCAGTTTGACAGGGCCCGGGGAGCTGTTTTTT
.	TRBV4-3	TRBJ1-5	TRBD1	CASSQDWGQGNQPQHF	TGCGCCAGCAGCCAAGATTGGGGACAGGGGAATCAGCCCCAGCATTTT
few	TRBV9	TRBJ1-1	.	CASSVAQWNTEAFF	TGTGCCAGCAGCGTAGCTCAATGGAACACTGAAGCTTTCTTT
.	TRBV5-1	TRBJ1-2	.	CASSLYGGDYGYTF	TGCGCCAGCAGCTTGTACGGGGGAGACTATGGCTACACCTTC
.	TRBV28	TRBJ1-1	.	CASSASEGGTEAFF	TGTGCCAGCAGCGCCTCAGAGGGGGGCACTGAAGCTTTCTTT
.	TRBV28	TRBJ2-6	.	CASTPSGANVLTF	TGTGCCAGCACACCCTCTGGGGCCAACGTCCTGACTTTC
.	TRBV11-2	TRBJ2-5	.	CASSLVGLETQYF	TGTGCCAGCAGCTTAGTCGGGCTTGAGACCCAGTACTTC
.	TRBV6-5	TRBJ2-6	.	CASSYAPGDGANVLTF	TGTGCCAGCAGTTACGCCCCAGGGGACGGGGCCAACGTCCTGACTTTC